This TCR beta chain was identified during a study of CD8 T cells in Susac syndrome. RNA, at roughly 0.5 to 1 ug, was reverse transcribed with random hexamers. TCRdb independently ran MiXCR on the immunoSEQ multiplex PCR reads; one entry per CDR3 protein. The sample holds over 100,000 distinct CDR3 sequences, approximately 90% seen once. The CDR3 consists of 14 residues. V was clipped by 5 bases and J by 5 bases, with 16 bases between them. Germline CDR1 is PRHDT and CDR2 is FYEKMQ (reference sequence). Material: CD8+ T cells from PBMCs. This clonotype originated in a human donor in good health. The V call is TRBV13, the J call TRBJ2-7, with D possibly matching TRBD1 (6 bases). The DNA for the CDR3 is TGTGCCAGCAGCACCCGGCGCAGGGGACACGAGCAGTACTTC. Its translation is CASSTRRRGHEQYF.